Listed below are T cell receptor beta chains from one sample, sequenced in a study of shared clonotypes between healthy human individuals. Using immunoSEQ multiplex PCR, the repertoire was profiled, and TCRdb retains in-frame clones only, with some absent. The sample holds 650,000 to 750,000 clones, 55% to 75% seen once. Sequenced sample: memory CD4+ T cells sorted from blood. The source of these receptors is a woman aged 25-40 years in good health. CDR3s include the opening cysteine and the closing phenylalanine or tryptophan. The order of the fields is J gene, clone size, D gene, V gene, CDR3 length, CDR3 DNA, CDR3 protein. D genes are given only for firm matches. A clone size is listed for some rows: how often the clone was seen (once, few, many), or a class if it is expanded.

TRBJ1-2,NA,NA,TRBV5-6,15,TGTGCCAGCAGCTTGGAGGGGATTAGGAGCTATGGCTACACCTTC,CASSLEGIRSYGYTF
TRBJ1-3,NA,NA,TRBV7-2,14,TGTGCCAGCAGCCAATACGACTCTGGAAACACCATATATTTT,CASSQYDSGNTIYF
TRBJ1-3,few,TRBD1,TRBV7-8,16,TGTGCCAGCAGCTCGAGGACAGGGGCGAAAGGAAACACCATATATTTT,CASSSRTGAKGNTIYF
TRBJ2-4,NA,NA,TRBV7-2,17,TGTGCCAGCAGCCCGCCCCCCTTAATCCTAGCCAAAAACATTCAGTACTTC,CASSPPPLILAKNIQYF
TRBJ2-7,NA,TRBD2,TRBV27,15,TGTGCCAGCACGAAACTAGCGGGAAAACTCTACGAGCAGTACTTC,CASTKLAGKLYEQYF
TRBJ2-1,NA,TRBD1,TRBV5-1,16,TGCGCCAGCAGCTCCGGGACAGGGGGCGCGGTTGATGAGCAGTTCTTC,CASSSGTGGAVDEQFF
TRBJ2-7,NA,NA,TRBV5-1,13,TGCGCCAGCCGTTTACAGGGATCATACGAGCAGTACTTC,CASRLQGSYEQYF
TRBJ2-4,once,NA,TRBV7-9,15,TGTGCCAGCAGCGGTTACGGGGAGGGAGGGGGCATTCAGTACTTC,CASSGYGEGGGIQYF
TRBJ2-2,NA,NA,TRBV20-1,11,TGCAGTGCTGAGAAGGTCGGGGAGCTGTTTTTT,CSAEKVGELFF
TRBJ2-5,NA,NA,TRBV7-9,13,TGTGCCAGCAGCTTAGGTCCACCAGGGACCCAGTACTTC,CASSLGPPGTQYF
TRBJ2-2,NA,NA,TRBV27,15,TGTGCCAGCAGTTTGTCTCGGGTGAACACCGGGGAGCTGTTTTTT,CASSLSRVNTGELFF
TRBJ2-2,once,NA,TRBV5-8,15,TGTGCCAGCAGCTTGGTTCCAAGAAACACCGGGGAGCTGTTTTTT,CASSLVPRNTGELFF
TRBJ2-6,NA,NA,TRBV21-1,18,TGTGCCAGCAGCAGTACGACAGCGACGGTCTCTGGGGCCAACGTCCTGACTTTC,CASSSTTATVSGANVLTF
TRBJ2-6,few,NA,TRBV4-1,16,TGCGCCAGCAGCCAAGGGGCCGGGTCTGGGGCCAACGTCCTGACTTTC,CASSQGAGSGANVLTF
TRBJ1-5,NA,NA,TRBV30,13,TGTGCCTGGAGTGAGCAGGGCAATCAGCCCCAGCATTTT,CAWSEQGNQPQHF
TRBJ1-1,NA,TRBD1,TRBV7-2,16,TGTGCCAGCAGCCGCCGTCCGGGACAGTCGAACACTGAAGCTTTCTTT,CASSRRPGQSNTEAFF
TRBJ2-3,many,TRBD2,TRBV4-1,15,TGCGCCAGCAGCCAAGATCTACTAGCGTTGTATACGCAGTATTTT,CASSQDLLALYTQYF
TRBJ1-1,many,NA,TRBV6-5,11,TGTGCCAGCAGTTACGGCACTGAAGCTTTCTTT,CASSYGTEAFF
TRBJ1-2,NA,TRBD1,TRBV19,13,TGTGCCAGTAGTGGGGACAGGGACCCTGGCTACACCTTC,CASSGDRDPGYTF
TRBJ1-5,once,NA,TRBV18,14,TGTGCCAGCTCACCCTACAGGGATGAACAGCCCCAGCATTTT,CASSPYRDEQPQHF
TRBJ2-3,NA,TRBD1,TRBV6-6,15,TGTGCCAGCAGTTTTAGGACAGGGGGTACAGATACGCAGTATTTT,CASSFRTGGTDTQYF
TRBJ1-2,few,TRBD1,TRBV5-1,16,TGCGCCAGCAGCTCACCGGGACAGGGGACCAACTATGGCTACACCTTC,CASSSPGQGTNYGYTF
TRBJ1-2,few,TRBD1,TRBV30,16,TGTGCCTGGAGTGTACGGGGCAGGGGGCGCGACTATGGCTACACCTTC,CAWSVRGRGRDYGYTF
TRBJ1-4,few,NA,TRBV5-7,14,TGTGCCAGCAGCCCAGAGGGCCTCCGGGAAAAACTGTTTTTT,CASSPEGLREKLFF
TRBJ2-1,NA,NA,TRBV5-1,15,TGCGCCAGCAGCTTTTCTCTGGACCTATGGAATGAGCAGTTCTTC,CASSFSLDLWNEQFF
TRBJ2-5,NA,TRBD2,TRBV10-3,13,TGTGCCACGGGAGGGACTGATCAAGAGACCCAGTACTTC,CATGGTDQETQYF
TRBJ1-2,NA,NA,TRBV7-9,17,TGTGCCAGCAGCTTTACTCCCGGCGGAGGCCCTAACTATGGCTACACCTTC,CASSFTPGGGPNYGYTF
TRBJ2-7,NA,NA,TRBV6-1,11,TGTGCCAGCAGGGACGGATACGAGCAGTACTTC,CASRDGYEQYF
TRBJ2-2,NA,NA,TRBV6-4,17,TGTGCCAGCGTCAGTCATAGGGGTCCAGGGGAGGCCGGGGAGCTGTTTTTT,CASVSHRGPGEAGELFF
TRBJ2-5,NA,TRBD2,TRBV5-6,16,TGTGCCAGCAGCTTGGGACTAGCGGGGATCGGTGAGACCCAGTACTTC,CASSLGLAGIGETQYF
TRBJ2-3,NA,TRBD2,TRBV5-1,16,TGCGCCAGCAGCTCCGGGACTAGCGGGAGTACAGATACGCAGTATTTT,CASSSGTSGSTDTQYF
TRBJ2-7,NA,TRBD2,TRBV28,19,TGTGCCAGCAGTTTTTTTATGAGAGGACTAGCTATAAGCTCCTACGAGCAGTACTTC,CASSFFMRGLAISSYEQYF
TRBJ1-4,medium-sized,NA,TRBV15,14,TGTGCCACCAGCAGAGGGCAGGGTAATGAAAAACTGTTTTTT,CATSRGQGNEKLFF
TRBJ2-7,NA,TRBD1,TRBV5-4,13,TGTGCCAGCAGCTCGGACAGGGCCTACGAGCAGTACTTC,CASSSDRAYEQYF
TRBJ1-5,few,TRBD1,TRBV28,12,TGTGCCACCATACAGGGGAATCAGCCCCAGCATTTT,CATIQGNQPQHF
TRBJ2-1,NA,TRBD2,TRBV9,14,TGTGCCAGCAGCAGCATGCTGCGCGGGAGAATTCGGTTCTTC,CASSSMLRGRIRFF
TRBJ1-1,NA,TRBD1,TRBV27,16,TGTGCCAGCAGTTTTCTCTACAGGGGGCAGAACACTGAAGCTTTCTTT,CASSFLYRGQNTEAFF
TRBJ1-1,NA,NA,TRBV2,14,TGTGCCAGCAGTGAAGCCGAGGCGAGCACTGAAGCTTTCTTT,CASSEAEASTEAFF
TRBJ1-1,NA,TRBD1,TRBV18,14,TGTGCCAGCTCACCCTGGACAGGGGGAACTGAAGCTTTCTTT,CASSPWTGGTEAFF
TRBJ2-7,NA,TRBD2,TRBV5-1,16,TGCGCCAGCAGCTTGGAATTAGGAGCGGGACCCTACGAGCAGTACTTC,CASSLELGAGPYEQYF
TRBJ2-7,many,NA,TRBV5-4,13,TGTGCCAGCAGCTTAATGGGGAACTACGAGCAGTACTTC,CASSLMGNYEQYF
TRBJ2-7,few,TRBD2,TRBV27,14,TGTGCCAGCAGCCTGACTAGCTTCCCCTACGAGCAGTACTTC,CASSLTSFPYEQYF
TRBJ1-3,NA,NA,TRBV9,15,TGTGCCAGCAGCGTAGACAGCCACTCTGGAAACACCATATATTTT,CASSVDSHSGNTIYF
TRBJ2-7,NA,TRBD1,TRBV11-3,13,TGTGCCAGCAGCTCCTCGGACAGGGACCAGCAGTACTTC,CASSSSDRDQQYF
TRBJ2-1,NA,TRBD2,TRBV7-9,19,TGTGCCAGCAGCAACCCGGGACTAGCGGTCGTGGGCTCCTACAATGAGCAGTTCTTC,CASSNPGLAVVGSYNEQFF
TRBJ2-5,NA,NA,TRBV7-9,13,TGTGCCAGCAGCCTGGACTTCGAAGAGACCCAGTACTTC,CASSLDFEETQYF
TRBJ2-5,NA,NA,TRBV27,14,TGTGCCAGCAGTTTATACAGGGAGCAAGGGACCCAGTACTTC,CASSLYREQGTQYF
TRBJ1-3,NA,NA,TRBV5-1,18,TGCGCCAGCAGCGTGACATTAAACCAGGGTCTTGGTGGAAACACCATATATTTT,CASSVTLNQGLGGNTIYF